One T cell receptor beta chain is described in this entry. With 7 bases removed from V and 0 bases from J, the gap between germline ends came to 7 bases. This CDR3 has 13 residues. The germline V gene has CDR1 MNHNY and CDR2 SVGAGI (reference sequence). Profiled with immunoSEQ multiplex PCR; TCRdb holds only in-frame clones, not every one. The top ten clones hold over 1.2% of a sample with 150,000 to 200,000 clones, 91% of them seen once. This sample was taken from a study of control samples from healthy donors and cancer patients. V gene TRBV6-6 combines with J gene TRBJ2-1; D is unclear. The sample taken for sequencing was blood. This TCR was recovered from a woman in her thirties in good health. CDR3 in DNA: TGTGCCAGCACCCAAAGCTCCTACAATGAGCAGTTCTTC. This translates into CASTQSSYNEQFF.